The clone carrying this T cell receptor beta chain appeared a single time. The protocol was immunoSEQ multiplex PCR, while the TCRdb copy is restricted to in-frame clones and leaves out a portion. The sample shows under 70,000 clones, around 94% of them seen only once. The data were taken from a study of T cell changes during pregnancy in multiple sclerosis. CDR3 length: 13 amino acids. V lost 3 bases and J 5 bases, leaving 13 bases between the germline ends. In germline, CDR1 is SQVTM, CDR2 ANQGSEA. This TCR was recovered from a female donor with multiple sclerosis, enrolled in a pregnancy study. The chain recombines TRBV29-1 with TRBJ1-1; tentative D call: TRBD1 (6 bases). Sample: CD8+ T cells from peripheral blood mononuclear cells, taken after pregnancy. The CDR3 loop reads CSVEGGQGTEAFF. The DNA of the CDR3 is TGCAGCGTTGAGGGGGGGCAGGGGACTGAAGCTTTCTTT.